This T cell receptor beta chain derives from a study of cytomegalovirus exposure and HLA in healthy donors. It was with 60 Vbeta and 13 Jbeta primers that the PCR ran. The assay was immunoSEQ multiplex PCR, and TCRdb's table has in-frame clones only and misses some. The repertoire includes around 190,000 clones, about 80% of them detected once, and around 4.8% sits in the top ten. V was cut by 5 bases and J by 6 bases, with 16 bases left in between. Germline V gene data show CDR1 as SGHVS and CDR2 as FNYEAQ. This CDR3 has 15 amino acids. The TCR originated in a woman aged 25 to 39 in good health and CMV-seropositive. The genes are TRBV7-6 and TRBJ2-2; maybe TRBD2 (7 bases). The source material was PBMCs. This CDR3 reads CASSPGGSLAGELFF. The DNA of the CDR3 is TGTGCCAGCAGCCCGGGGGGCAGCTTGGCCGGGGAGCTGTTTTTT.